This T cell receptor (beta chain) was profiled in a study of Ad26.COV2.S vaccination and SARS-CoV-2 variants. On the study more broadly: Ad26.COV2.S, an intramuscular injection, was given once or twice 56 days apart.

Worth noting for this clone: No antigen is known for it.

Repertoires were generated with immunoSEQ multiplex PCR, while TCRdb's copy carries only in-frame clones and drops some. The sample shows 350,000 to 550,000 clones, 75% to 90% of them seen only once. Overall study findings and caveats: Placebo recipients trailed vaccine recipients in spike-specific TCR breadth. Quantification of TCR breadth and depth may have yielded underestimates of total T cell responses.

As for treatment: 19 received Ad26.COV2.S at low or high dose, single or two shots; roughly 5 received placebo; per-sample allocation not given. The samples were gathered on day 63 after the first injection of vaccine or placebo. This receptor was obtained from a person between 18 and 59 years old who received the Ad26.COV2.S COVID-19 vaccine or a placebo. Here the sequenced sample was peripheral blood, taken in a trial of Ad26.COV2.S vaccine versus placebo.

The CDR3 sequence is CASSHLDRGANEQYF. The CDR3 nucleotides read TGTGCCAGCAGCCACCTGGACAGGGGAGCCAACGAGCAGTACTTC. The V call is TRBV14, the J call TRBJ2-7, with 9 nucleotides matching TRBD1. The V segment lost 3 bases and the J segment 5 bases; nucleotides outside the gene matches: 8. The CDR3 loop spans 15 amino acids. Germline CDR1 is SGHDN and CDR2 is FVKESK.